These T cell receptor beta chains were read from a single sample in a study of glioma-infiltrating T cells. TCRdb recomputed calls from the multiplex PCR reads with MiXCR, one row per CDR3 protein. The sample has about 380,000 distinct CDR3 sequences, roughly two fifths seen once; the top ten hold 12%. Sequencing was performed on glioma tissue, nonneoplastic brain tissue, or PBMCs (not recorded which). The receptors derive from a human donor with low-grade glioma or glioblastoma, undergoing nonglioma brain surgery, or in good health (not recorded which). CDR3s include the opening cysteine and the closing phenylalanine or tryptophan. Fields, in order: clone size, V gene, D gene, J gene, CDR3 DNA, CDR3 protein. The D gene is left open where the match is weak. Some rows mark clone size as missing; the rest say once, few, many or name a class of expanded clone.

clone size: -; V gene: TRBV3-1; D gene: -; J gene: TRBJ2-1; CDR3 DNA: TGTGCCAGCAGCCCCTTGGGTGGAATCTCCTACAATGAGCAGTTCTTC; CDR3 protein: CASSPLGGISYNEQFF
clone size: -; V gene: TRBV4-3; D gene: -; J gene: TRBJ2-2; CDR3 DNA: TGCGCCAGCAGCCAAGTAGGGAGGAGGAGCGGGGAGCTGTTTTTT; CDR3 protein: CASSQVGRRSGELFF
clone size: -; V gene: TRBV13; D gene: -; J gene: TRBJ2-1; CDR3 DNA: TGTGCCAGCGGTAGACAGACCTACAATGAGCAGTTCTTC; CDR3 protein: CASGRQTYNEQFF
clone size: -; V gene: TRBV29-1; D gene: TRBD2; J gene: TRBJ2-5; CDR3 DNA: TGCAGCGCTTGGACTAGCAGTCAAGAGACCCAGTACTTC; CDR3 protein: CSAWTSSQETQYF
clone size: few; V gene: TRBV3-1; D gene: TRBD2; J gene: TRBJ2-1; CDR3 DNA: TGTGCCAGCAGCCCTAGCGGGAGGAATTACAATGAGCAGTTCTTC; CDR3 protein: CASSPSGRNYNEQFF
clone size: -; V gene: TRBV20-1; D gene: -; J gene: TRBJ2-7; CDR3 DNA: TGCAGTGCTACCTCGGAGGGGCGCCCCTACGAGCAGTACTTC; CDR3 protein: CSATSEGRPYEQYF
clone size: few; V gene: TRBV6-5; D gene: TRBD1; J gene: TRBJ2-7; CDR3 DNA: TGTGCCAGCAGTTATGGGGGGTGGACAGGGTCCTACGAGCAGTACTTC; CDR3 protein: CASSYGGWTGSYEQYF
clone size: -; V gene: TRBV28; D gene: -; J gene: TRBJ2-2; CDR3 DNA: TGTGCCAGCAGTTACCCCGGGAGCCAGGGGGCCGGGGAGCTGTTTTTT; CDR3 protein: CASSYPGSQGAGELFF
clone size: -; V gene: TRBV7-9; D gene: -; J gene: TRBJ1-2; CDR3 DNA: TGTGCCAGCAAGACTCCTTCCTATGGCTACACCTTC; CDR3 protein: CASKTPSYGYTF
clone size: -; V gene: TRBV29-1; D gene: TRBD1; J gene: TRBJ1-1; CDR3 DNA: TGCAGCGTCCAAACAGGGGTGAACACTGAAGCTTTCTTT; CDR3 protein: CSVQTGVNTEAFF
clone size: few; V gene: TRBV4-2; D gene: TRBD2; J gene: TRBJ2-1; CDR3 DNA: TGTGCCAGCAGCCAAGATCTGAAGCGGGGGTACAATGAGCAGTTCTTC; CDR3 protein: CASSQDLKRGYNEQFF
clone size: few; V gene: TRBV7-3; D gene: -; J gene: TRBJ2-1; CDR3 DNA: TGTGCCAGCAGCGACAGAGGTGTAAGATACAATGAGCAGTTCTTC; CDR3 protein: CASSDRGVRYNEQFF
clone size: few; V gene: TRBV28; D gene: -; J gene: TRBJ2-2; CDR3 DNA: TGTGCCAGCATGCCTTTCGGAAAATCGAACACCGGGGAGCTGTTTTTT; CDR3 protein: CASMPFGKSNTGELFF